A selection of T cell receptor beta chains follows, all from one sample in a study of CD8 T cells in Susac syndrome. TCRdb re-called the immunoSEQ multiplex PCR reads through MiXCR, storing one row per CDR3 protein. The table has fewer than 350,000 distinct CDR3 sequences, 65% to 90% seen once. Source material: CD8+ T cells from PBMCs. The receptor source for this set is a human donor with multiple sclerosis. CDR3s include the opening cysteine and the closing phenylalanine or tryptophan. A D gene is named only where the DNA matches it firmly. Rows give clone size only sometimes, using once, few, many, or a class for an expanded clone.

d_call,v_call,cdr3_length,j_call,clone_size,cdr3_aa,cdr3_nt
-,TRBV19,16,TRBJ1-1,-,CASSINRFEGNTEAFF,TGTGCCAGTAGTATAAACAGGTTCGAAGGGAACACTGAAGCTTTCTTT
-,TRBV7-8,16,TRBJ2-6,-,CASSLVGFSGANVLTF,TGTGCCAGCAGCTTAGTGGGGTTCTCTGGGGCCAACGTCCTGACTTTC
-,TRBV27,15,TRBJ1-2,-,CASSNRREFNYGYTF,TGTGCCAGCAGCAACCGTCGGGAATTTAACTATGGCTACACCTTC
TRBD2,TRBV7-2,15,TRBJ2-3,-,CASSLALAGVDTQYF,TGTGCCAGCAGCTTAGCGCTAGCGGGGGTAGATACGCAGTATTTT
-,TRBV2,16,TRBJ2-1,-,CASSEEGGGRFIEQFF,TGTGCCAGCAGTGAAGAGGGCGGGGGCAGGTTCATTGAGCAGTTCTTC
TRBD2,TRBV5-5,16,TRBJ2-1,-,CASSLASSGPYNEQFF,TGTGCCAGCAGCTTGGCGTCTAGCGGGCCCTACAATGAGCAGTTCTTC
-,TRBV6-2/TRBV6-3,13,TRBJ2-4,-,CASSYTGRGIQYF,TGTGCCAGCAGTTACACAGGGAGAGGCATTCAGTACTTC
-,TRBV21-1,18,TRBJ1-6,-,CASRRNLLHIHHNSPLHF,TGTGCCAGCAGACGGAATTTGCTACACATACATCATAATTCACCCCTCCACTTT
-,TRBV12-5,13,TRBJ1-1,-,CASGLSPNTEAFF,TGTGCTAGTGGTTTGAGTCCGAACACTGAAGCTTTCTTT
TRBD1,TRBV28,14,TRBJ2-1,-,CASSNTGAYNEQFF,TGTGCCAGCAGCAATACAGGGGCTTACAATGAGCAGTTCTTC
-,TRBV7-9,13,TRBJ2-7,-,CASRAGGIYEQYF,TGTGCCAGCAGGGCAGGGGGGATATACGAGCAGTACTTC
-,TRBV5-6,18,TRBJ1-1,-,CASSLAVPTVTVGPEAFF,TGTGCCAGCAGCTTGGCTGTCCCCACGGTGACAGTTGGCCCTGAAGCTTTCTTT
-,TRBV29-1,13,TRBJ2-7,-,CSVVFTGSNEQYF,TGCAGCGTTGTCTTCACAGGGAGCAACGAGCAGTACTTC
-,TRBV30,17,TRBJ2-7,-,CDWSVQVGPLLSYEQYF,TGTGACTGGAGTGTACAAGTAGGGCCGCTCCTATCCTACGAGCAGTACTTC
-,TRBV10-1,14,TRBJ2-7,-,CASSESGDPYEQYF,TGCGCCAGCAGTGAGTCTGGGGATCCCTACGAGCAGTACTTC
-,TRBV12-3/TRBV12-4,14,TRBJ1-1,few,CASSLARMNTEAFF,TGTGCCAGCAGTTTAGCGCGGATGAACACTGAAGCTTTCTTT
-,TRBV6-1,12,TRBJ2-6,few,CASSYGANVLTF,TGTGCCAGCAGTTATGGGGCCAACGTCCTGACTTTC
-,TRBV19,12,TRBJ2-1,-,CASSVYRSEQFF,TGTGCCAGTAGTGTATACCGGAGTGAGCAGTTCTTC
-,TRBV24-1,11,TRBJ2-1,-,CATSDYVEQFF,TGTGCCACCAGTGATTACGTTGAGCAGTTCTTC
-,TRBV9,16,TRBJ2-1,-,CASSVDQKRVVNEQFF,TGTGCCAGCAGCGTAGATCAGAAGAGAGTCGTCAATGAGCAGTTCTTC
-,TRBV19,11,TRBJ1-2,-,CASSILGGYTF,TGTGCCAGTAGTATCCTCGGTGGCTACACCTTC
TRBD1,TRBV9,17,TRBJ2-1,once,CASSEGTVSLPGDQQFF,TGTGCCAGCAGCGAAGGGACAGTCTCCCTCCCCGGGGATCAGCAGTTCTTC
TRBD1,TRBV6-1,13,TRBJ1-1,-,CASSQGGSTEAFF,TGTGCCAGCAGCCAGGGGGGGAGCACTGAAGCTTTCTTT
TRBD2,TRBV28,13,TRBJ2-2,-,CASGREDHGELFF,TGTGCCAGCGGGCGGGAGGATCACGGGGAGCTGTTTTTT
TRBD2,TRBV28,16,TRBJ2-1,-,CASELTGLAGFNEQFF,TGTGCCAGTGAATTAACGGGACTAGCGGGGTTCAATGAGCAGTTCTTC
-,TRBV12-3/TRBV12-4,14,TRBJ2-5,-,CASSPTGPRETQYF,TGTGCCAGCAGTCCTACGGGCCCGAGGGAGACCCAGTACTTC
TRBD1,TRBV28,16,TRBJ2-1,-,CASSLHPGQGKPEQFF,TGTGCCAGCAGTCTTCATCCGGGACAGGGAAAACCTGAGCAGTTCTTC